Each of the 3 T cell receptor beta chains below was sequenced from the same sample in a study of Graves' ophthalmopathy and Graves' hyperthyroidism. The authors amplified TCR beta CDR3 regions from RNA transcripts. HTBI primers served in a first-round RT-PCR, which a second-round multiplex PCR followed. Each CDR3 protein is one row after TCRdb ran MiXCR on the multiplex PCR reads. This sample carries approximately 700,000 distinct CDR3 sequences, roughly two fifths of them seen once, and the ten largest clones take 40% to 45%. The sequenced material came from peripheral blood. Receptors were obtained from an adult man with Graves' ophthalmopathy.

In nucleotides, the CDR3 is TGTGCCAGCAGCCCCCAAACCGACAAGCGAATTAACTATGGCTACACCTTC. It is translated as CASSPQTDKRINYGYTF. This chain uses TRBV25-1 with TRBJ1-2; D gene uncertain. Deletions cut 6 bases from V and 1 base from J, with 21 bases between. CDR3 length: 17 residues. The germline gives CDR1 MGHDK, CDR2 SYGVNS.

The gene calls are TRBV7-9 and TRBJ2-7, with 11 bases lining up with TRBD2. Trimming at V came to 5 bases and at J to 3 bases, leaving 6 bases not matched to a gene. CDR3 size: 15 residues. Germline CDR1 is SEHNR and CDR2 is FQNEAQ (reference sequence). The CDR3 here is CASSGTSGKVYEQYF. The CDR3 nucleotides read TGTGCCAGCAGCGGGACTAGCGGAAAAGTCTACGAGCAGTACTTC.

Remarks on this clonotype: A read error may explain this, as a much larger clone is one base away. The rearrangement joins TRBV7-9 to TRBJ1-2; the match to TRBD1 covers 11 bases. Germline-derived CDR1 and CDR2 are SEHNR and FQNEAQ (reference sequence). The CDR3 loop spans 14 amino acids. The CDR3 bases are TGTGCCTGCAGCACGGGGACAGGGGGCTATGGCTACACCTTC. Its translation: CACSTGTGGYGYTF.